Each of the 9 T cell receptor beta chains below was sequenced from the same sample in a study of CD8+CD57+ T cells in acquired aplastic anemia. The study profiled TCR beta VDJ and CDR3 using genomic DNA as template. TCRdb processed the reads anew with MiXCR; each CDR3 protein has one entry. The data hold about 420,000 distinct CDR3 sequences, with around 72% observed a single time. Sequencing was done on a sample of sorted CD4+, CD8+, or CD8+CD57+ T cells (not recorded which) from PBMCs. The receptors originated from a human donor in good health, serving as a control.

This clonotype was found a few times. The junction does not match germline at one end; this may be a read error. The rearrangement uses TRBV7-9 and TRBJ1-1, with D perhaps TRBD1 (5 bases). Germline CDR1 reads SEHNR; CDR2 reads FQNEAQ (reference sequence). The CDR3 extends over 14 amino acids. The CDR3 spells CASSLGGEGTEAFF. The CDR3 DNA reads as TGTGCCAGCAGCTTAGGGGGGGAGGGGACTGAGGCTTTCTTT.

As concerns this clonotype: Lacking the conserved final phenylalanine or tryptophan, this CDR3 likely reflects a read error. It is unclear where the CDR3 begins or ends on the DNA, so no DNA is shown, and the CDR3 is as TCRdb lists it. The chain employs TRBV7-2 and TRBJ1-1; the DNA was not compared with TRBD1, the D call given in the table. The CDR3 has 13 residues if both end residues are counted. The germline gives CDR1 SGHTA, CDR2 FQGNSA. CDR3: CASSRQGGCKQPQ.

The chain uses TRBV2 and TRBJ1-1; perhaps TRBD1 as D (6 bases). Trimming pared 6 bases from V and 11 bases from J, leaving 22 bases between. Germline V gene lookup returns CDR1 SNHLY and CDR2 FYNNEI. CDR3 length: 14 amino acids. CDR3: CASRDQGMRNAAFF. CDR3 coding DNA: TGTGCCAGCAGGGACCAGGGGATGAGAAATGCGGCTTTCTTT.

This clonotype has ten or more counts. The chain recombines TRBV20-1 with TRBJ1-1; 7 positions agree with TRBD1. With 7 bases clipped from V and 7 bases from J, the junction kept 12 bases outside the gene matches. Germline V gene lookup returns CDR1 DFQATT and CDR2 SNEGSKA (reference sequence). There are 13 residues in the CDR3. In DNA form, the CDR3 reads TGCAGTGTTCGCGGGACAGAGCCGAGTGAAGCTTTCTTT. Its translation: CSVRGTEPSEAFF.

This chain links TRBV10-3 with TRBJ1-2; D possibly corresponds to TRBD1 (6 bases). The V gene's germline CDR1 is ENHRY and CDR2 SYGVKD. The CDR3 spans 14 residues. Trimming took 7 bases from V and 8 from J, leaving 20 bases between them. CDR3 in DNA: TGTGCCATCACCACCGAGGCGGGGGCTAGAGGCTACACCTTC. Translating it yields CAITTEAGARGYTF.

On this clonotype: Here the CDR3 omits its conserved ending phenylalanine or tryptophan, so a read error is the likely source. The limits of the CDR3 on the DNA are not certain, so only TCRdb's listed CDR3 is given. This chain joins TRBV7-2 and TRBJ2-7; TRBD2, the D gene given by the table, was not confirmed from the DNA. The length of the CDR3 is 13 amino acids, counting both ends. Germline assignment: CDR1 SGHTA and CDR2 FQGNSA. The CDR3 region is CASSQVAGHVLGS.

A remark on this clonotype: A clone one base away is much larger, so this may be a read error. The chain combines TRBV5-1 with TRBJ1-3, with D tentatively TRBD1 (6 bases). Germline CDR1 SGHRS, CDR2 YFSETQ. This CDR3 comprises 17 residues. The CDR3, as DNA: TGCGCCAGCAGCTTGGGGGGGGCGCCTTCCTCTGGAAACACCATATGTTTT. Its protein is CASSLGGAPSSGNTICF.

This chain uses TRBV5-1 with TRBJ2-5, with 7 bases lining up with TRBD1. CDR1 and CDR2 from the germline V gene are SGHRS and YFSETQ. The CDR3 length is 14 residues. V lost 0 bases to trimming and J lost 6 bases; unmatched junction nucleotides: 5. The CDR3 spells CASSLGQGHKTQYF. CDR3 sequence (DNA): TGCGCCAGCAGCTTGGGACAGGGTCATAAGACCCAGTACTTC.

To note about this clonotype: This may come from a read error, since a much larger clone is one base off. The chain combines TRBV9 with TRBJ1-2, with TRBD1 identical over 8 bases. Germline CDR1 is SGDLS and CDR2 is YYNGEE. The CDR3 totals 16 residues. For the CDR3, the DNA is TGTGCCAGCAGCCATTCGACAGGGGACCTTAACTATGGCCACACCTTC. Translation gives CASSHSTGDLNYGHTF.